Listed below are T cell receptor beta chains from one sample, sequenced in a study of blood T cell repertoires in COVID-19. Assay: immunoSEQ multiplex PCR; the TCRdb copy retains only in-frame clones and omits some. The data show approximately 350,000 clones, with approximately 86% seen just once and roughly 7.1% held by the top ten. Sequencing used peripheral blood. These receptors all come from an older woman with COVID-19, enrolled during active disease. CDR3s include the opening cysteine and the closing phenylalanine or tryptophan. Each record gives: V gene, D gene, J gene, clone size, CDR3 DNA, CDR3 protein. D genes are given only for firm matches. Rows give clone size only sometimes, using once, few, many, or a class for an expanded clone.

>TRBV5-4|NA|TRBJ1-2|few
TGTGCCAGCAGCTTGACCTCCGGGACAACTCACTATGGCTACACCTTC
CASSLTSGTTHYGYTF
>TRBV19|TRBD1|TRBJ1-6|NA
TGTGCCAGTAGTATAGGTCCGGGACAGGGGGCATCGTCCTATAATTCACCCCTCCACTTT
CASSIGPGQGASSYNSPLHF
>TRBV7-2|NA|TRBJ1-5|once
TGTGCCAGCAGCTCCGAGCTTAATAGCAATCAGCCCCAGCATTTT
CASSSELNSNQPQHF
>TRBV9|NA|TRBJ1-2|once
TGTGCCAGCAGCGAACCAGGAACTAACTATGGCTACACCTTC
CASSEPGTNYGYTF
>TRBV6-1|NA|TRBJ2-1|NA
TGTGCCAGCAGTGAAATAACAAATTACAATGAGCAGTTCTTC
CASSEITNYNEQFF
>TRBV2|TRBD2|TRBJ2-1|NA
TGTGCCAGCAGTGAATTCGGGGGGAGCTCCTACAATGAGCAGTTCTTC
CASSEFGGSSYNEQFF
>TRBV5-1|TRBD1|TRBJ1-2|NA
TGCGCCAGCAGCGCGACAGGGGCTGCGGGGGGCTACACCTTC
CASSATGAAGGYTF
>TRBV10-2|TRBD1|TRBJ2-5|NA
TGCGCCAGCAGACCGACAGGGGCGGAAGAGACCCAGTACTTC
CASRPTGAEETQYF
>TRBV9|NA|TRBJ1-2|NA
TGTGCCAGCAGCGTAGTGTCTTCGGATGGCTACACCTTC
CASSVVSSDGYTF
>TRBV5-1|TRBD1|TRBJ1-5|NA
TGCGCCAGCAGTCTTGGCTCAGGGGGTCAGCCCCAGCATTTT
CASSLGSGGQPQHF
>TRBV6-5|NA|TRBJ2-7|NA
TGTGCCACCCGGCGCTTAAAGGGGTACTACGAGCAGTACTTC
CATRRLKGYYEQYF
>TRBV6-2/TRBV6-3|TRBD1|TRBJ1-1|once
TGTGCCAGCAGTCGGGACAGCCAGAACACTGAAGCTTTCTTT
CASSRDSQNTEAFF
>TRBV4-2|NA|TRBJ2-7|once
TGTGCCAGCAGCCAACAGGGTCCGATGAACGAGCAGTACTTC
CASSQQGPMNEQYF
>TRBV30|NA|TRBJ1-3|few
TGTGCCTGGAGTGTGGTGGGCCCTGGAAACACCATATATTTT
CAWSVVGPGNTIYF
>TRBV2|TRBD2|TRBJ2-5|NA
TGTGCCAGCAGCCCGAACGGACTAGCGGGGGCCCGGCGGTACTTC
CASSPNGLAGARRYF
>TRBV7-8|NA|TRBJ2-2|NA
TGTGCCAGCAGCTTAGGGGGGCGGAACACCGGGGAGCTGTTTTTT
CASSLGGRNTGELFF
>TRBV5-1|TRBD1|TRBJ2-7|NA
TGCGCCAGCAGCTCCGGGACAGGGGGACGCCTCTACGAGCAGTACTTC
CASSSGTGGRLYEQYF
>TRBV29-1|TRBD1|TRBJ1-5|NA
TGCAGCGTTGGAGGGACAGGTCGGTATCAGCCCCAGCATTTT
CSVGGTGRYQPQHF
>TRBV13|NA|TRBJ2-7|NA
TGTGCCAGCAGCTTAGTAGGGGATCCACCATACTACGAGCAGTACTTC
CASSLVGDPPYYEQYF
>TRBV19|NA|TRBJ2-2|NA
TGTGCCAGTACACAGCTGGTAAACACCGGGGAGCTGTTTTTT
CASTQLVNTGELFF
>TRBV7-9|NA|TRBJ2-3|NA
TGTGCCAGCAGCTTAGACCTCGGGGGCACAGATACGCAGTATTTT
CASSLDLGGTDTQYF
>TRBV18|NA|TRBJ2-1|NA
TGTGCCAGCGAGCCCGGGGGTTACAATGAGCAGTTCTTC
CASEPGGYNEQFF
>TRBV19|NA|TRBJ1-1|few
TGTGCCAGTACGCCAAGGGACTGGACATTGGGAAACACTGAAGCTTTCTTT
CASTPRDWTLGNTEAFF
>TRBV3-1/TRBV3-2|NA|TRBJ2-4|NA
TGTGCCAGCAGCCAAGATGGTCTTCGAGGAGCCAAAAACATTCAGTACTTC
CASSQDGLRGAKNIQYF
>TRBV5-8|NA|TRBJ1-5|NA
TGTGCCAGCAGCTCGGGACTCTATAGCAATCAGCCCCAGCATTTT
CASSSGLYSNQPQHF
>TRBV30|NA|TRBJ1-1|NA
TGTGCCAGCACCAGGGGATCGAACACTGAAGCTTTCTTT
CASTRGSNTEAFF
>TRBV24-1|NA|TRBJ1-5|NA
TGTGCCACCAGTGCGGGGGGATTGAGCAATCAGCCCCAGCATTTT
CATSAGGLSNQPQHF
>TRBV7-9|NA|TRBJ2-1|NA
TGTGCCAGCAGCTTAGGTTCTGGAGGAGGGTACAATGAGCAGTTCTTC
CASSLGSGGGYNEQFF
>TRBV18|TRBD1|TRBJ2-2|NA
TGTGCCAGCTCACCAAGGGGACAGGGATATTTCGGGGAGCTGTTTTTT
CASSPRGQGYFGELFF
>TRBV3-1/TRBV3-2|TRBD1|TRBJ2-3|NA
TGTGCCAGCAGCCAACCGGGACAGCCGGGGACAGATACGCAGTATTTT
CASSQPGQPGTDTQYF
>TRBV9|TRBD1|TRBJ2-3|NA
TGTGCCAGCAGCGTCTCGACAGGGGGCCCAGATACGCAGTATTTT
CASSVSTGGPDTQYF
>TRBV9|NA|TRBJ2-2|NA
TGTGCCAGCAGCGTAAGCCTAGGGGACACCGGGGAGCTGTTTTTT
CASSVSLGDTGELFF
>TRBV4-3|NA|TRBJ1-6|NA
TGCGCCAGCAGCCAAGATCCCCACATGGATAATTCACCCCTCCACTTT
CASSQDPHMDNSPLHF
>TRBV19|TRBD1|TRBJ1-5|few
TGTGCCAGTAGTATATTGGCAGGGGGCCAGCCCCAGCATTTT
CASSILAGGQPQHF
>TRBV19|NA|TRBJ2-5|once
TGTGCCAGTAGTATGGTTCACGGAGTCACCCAAGAGACCCAGTACTTC
CASSMVHGVTQETQYF
>TRBV4-1|TRBD2|TRBJ2-1|NA
TGCGCCAGCAGCCAAGCTAGCGGGACACCAAAAGATAATGAGCAGTTCTTC
CASSQASGTPKDNEQFF
>TRBV6-5|NA|TRBJ2-3|NA
TGTGCCAGCAGTTACTCCCAGGCCATGGGCACAGATACGCAGTATTTT
CASSYSQAMGTDTQYF
>TRBV24-1|TRBD2|TRBJ2-2|NA
TGTGCCACCAGTGATTTTTCTAGCGGGGGCCGAAACACCGGGGAGCTGTTTTTT
CATSDFSSGGRNTGELFF
>TRBV10-1|TRBD2|TRBJ2-1|NA
TGCGCCAGCAGTGATTTGCGGGGGGGCTACAATGAGCAGTTCTTC
CASSDLRGGYNEQFF
>TRBV9|TRBD1|TRBJ1-1|NA
TGTGCCAGCAGTCGTAGCACAGGGGAACACACTGAAGCTTTCTTT
CASSRSTGEHTEAFF
>TRBV7-9|NA|TRBJ2-7|NA
TGTGCCAGCAGCTTGTACTACGAGCAGTACTTC
CASSLYYEQYF
>TRBV10-3|TRBD2|TRBJ2-5|NA
TGTGCCATCAGGTCTAGCGGGGGGGAAGAGACCCAGTACTTC
CAIRSSGGEETQYF
>TRBV4-2|TRBD2|TRBJ2-7|NA
TGTGCCAGCAGCCAAGAGGCGGGGGGGCTATACGAGCAGTACTTC
CASSQEAGGLYEQYF
>TRBV6-2/TRBV6-3|TRBD1|TRBJ2-2|NA
TGTGCCAGCAGCGATGGACAGGGGGCGACCGGGGAGCTGTTTTTT
CASSDGQGATGELFF
>TRBV6-6|TRBD1|TRBJ1-4|NA
TGTGCCAGCAGTACAGGGGGCAGTTATGAAAAACTGTTTTTT
CASSTGGSYEKLFF
>TRBV5-1|NA|TRBJ2-3|once
TGCGCCAGCAGCTTGGGCCTAGACTCGGGTACGCAGTATTTT
CASSLGLDSGTQYF
>TRBV4-3|NA|TRBJ2-4|NA
TGCGCCAGCAGCCAAGAACCCCAAAGAGGGGCCAAAAACATTCAGTACTTC
CASSQEPQRGAKNIQYF
>TRBV2|TRBD1|TRBJ1-2|NA
TGTGCCAGCATTTCACAGGGGGTAGGTGGCTACACCTTC
CASISQGVGGYTF
>TRBV5-1|NA|TRBJ2-2|once
TGCGCCAGCAGCTTCGTTCAGGGGACCGGGGAGCTGTTTTTT
CASSFVQGTGELFF
>TRBV6-6|NA|TRBJ1-2|NA
TGTGCCAGCAGTGGTGGGACTCCCTCGTATGGCTACACCTTC
CASSGGTPSYGYTF
>TRBV3-1/TRBV3-2|NA|TRBJ1-5|many
TGTGCCAGCAGCCAAGACGCGGGGAATCAGCCCCAGCATTTT
CASSQDAGNQPQHF
>TRBV18|NA|TRBJ2-2|NA
TGTGCCAGCTCAGCGGACTCAAACACCGGGGAGCTGTTTTTT
CASSADSNTGELFF
>TRBV14|NA|TRBJ1-3|once
TGTGCCAGCAGCCAATGGTCCTATGCGGGAAACACCATATATTTT
CASSQWSYAGNTIYF
>TRBV3-1/TRBV3-2|TRBD1|TRBJ1-4|NA
TGTGCCAGCAGCCTCGGACAGGGGTCCGGAAAACTGTTTTTT
CASSLGQGSGKLFF
>TRBV5-1|TRBD1|TRBJ1-2|NA
TGCGCCAGCAGCAGGACAGGGGGGACTAACTATGGCTACACCTTC
CASSRTGGTNYGYTF
>TRBV5-1|TRBD1|TRBJ2-3|NA
TGCGCCAGCAGCAAGGGGGGACAGGCTAGCACAGATACGCAGTATTTT
CASSKGGQASTDTQYF
>TRBV7-2|TRBD2|TRBJ2-3|NA
TGTGCCAGCAGCTTAGCCTGGACTAGCGGGGTGAGCACAGATACGCAGTATTTT
CASSLAWTSGVSTDTQYF